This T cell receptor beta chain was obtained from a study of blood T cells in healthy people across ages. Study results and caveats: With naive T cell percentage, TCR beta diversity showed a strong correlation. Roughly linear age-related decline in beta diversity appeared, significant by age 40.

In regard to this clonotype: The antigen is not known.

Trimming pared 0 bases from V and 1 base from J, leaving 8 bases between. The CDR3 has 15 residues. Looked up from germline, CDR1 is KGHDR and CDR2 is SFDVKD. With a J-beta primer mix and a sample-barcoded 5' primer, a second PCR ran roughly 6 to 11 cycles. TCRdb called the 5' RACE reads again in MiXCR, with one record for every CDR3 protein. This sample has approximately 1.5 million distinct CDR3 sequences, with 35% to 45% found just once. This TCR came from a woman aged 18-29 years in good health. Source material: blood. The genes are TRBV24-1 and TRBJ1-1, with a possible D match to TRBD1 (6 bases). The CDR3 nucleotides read TGTGCCACCAGTGATTTGACAGGGAAGAACACTGAAGCTTTCTTT. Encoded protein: CATSDLTGKNTEAFF.